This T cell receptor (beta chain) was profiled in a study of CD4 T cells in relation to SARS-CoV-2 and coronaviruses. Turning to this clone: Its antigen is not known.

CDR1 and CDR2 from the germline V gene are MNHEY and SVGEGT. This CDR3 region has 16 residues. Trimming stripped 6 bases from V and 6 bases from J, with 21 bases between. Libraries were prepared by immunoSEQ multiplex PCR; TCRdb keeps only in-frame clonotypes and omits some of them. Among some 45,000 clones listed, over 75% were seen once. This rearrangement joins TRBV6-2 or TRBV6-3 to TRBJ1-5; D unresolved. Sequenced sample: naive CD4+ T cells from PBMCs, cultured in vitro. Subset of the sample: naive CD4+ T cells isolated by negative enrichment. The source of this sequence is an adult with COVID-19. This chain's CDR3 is CASSYGLRESGQPQHF. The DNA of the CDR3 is TGTGCCAGCAGCTATGGGCTTAGGGAATCCGGTCAGCCCCAGCATTTT.